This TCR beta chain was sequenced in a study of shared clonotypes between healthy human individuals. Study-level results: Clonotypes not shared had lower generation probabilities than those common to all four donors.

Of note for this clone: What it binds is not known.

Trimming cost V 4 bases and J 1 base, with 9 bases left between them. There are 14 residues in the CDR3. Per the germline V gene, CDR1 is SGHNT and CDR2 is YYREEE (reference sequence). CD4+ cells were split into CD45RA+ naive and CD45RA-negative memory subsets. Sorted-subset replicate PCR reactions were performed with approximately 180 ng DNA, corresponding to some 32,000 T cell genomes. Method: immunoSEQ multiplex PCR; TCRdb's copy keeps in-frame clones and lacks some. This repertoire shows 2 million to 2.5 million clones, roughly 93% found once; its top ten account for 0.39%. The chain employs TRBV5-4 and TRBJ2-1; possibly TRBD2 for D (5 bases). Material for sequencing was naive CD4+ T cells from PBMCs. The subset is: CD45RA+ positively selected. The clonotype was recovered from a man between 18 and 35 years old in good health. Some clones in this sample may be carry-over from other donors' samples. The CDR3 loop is CASSRTRSYNEQFF. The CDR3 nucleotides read TGTGCCAGCAGCAGGACTCGGTCCTACAATGAGCAGTTCTTC.